This T cell receptor beta chain was recovered during a study of cytomegalovirus exposure and HLA in healthy donors (dated by TCRdb to 2016 to 2017). With regard to the full study: According to a later analysis, one platform produced both the approximately 110 validation repertoires and the 620 or so repertoires of the first cohort. The study was designed to test whether signatures of past pathogen exposure could be identified by cataloging public T cell receptors. In addition to the first cohort of several hundred subjects, a separate validation cohort of 120 different subjects was used. High-throughput TCR immunosequencing, statistical association of individual TCRs with disease status, and machine learning were combined to predict cytomegalovirus infection status.

Taken from the germline V gene, the CDR1 and CDR2 loops are SNHLY and FYNNEI. Inclusive of the bounding cysteine and phenylalanine, the CDR3 is 15 residues long. The sequence is cut down to CDR3 DNA, 45 bases in frame from base 1. V lost 6 bases and J lost 6 bases, and the count of bases not matched to a germline gene is 8. Study-level results and caveats: Cytomegalovirus status was reported to be diagnosed by the classifier with high specificity and sensitivity in both the original and validation cohorts. In a later analysis, TCRs clustered in the first cohort were found to also tend to co-occur in the roughly 130 validation repertoires, with approximately 94% of cluster scores above 0. All 120 or so repertoires were used to score co-occurrence in the validation cohort in a later analysis, because that analysis had no HLA typing for the cohort. A total of some 180 TCR beta chains were listed by the study as associated with cytomegalovirus. A few of the identified cytomegalovirus-associated TCR beta chains were confirmed in vitro to be specific for cytomegalovirus antigens. The authors suggested that the approach could potentially be extended to other disease states and immunological phenotypes. Most TCR sequences were seen in very few donors, while some public TCRs were found in many individuals.

In the case of this clone: What antigen it recognizes has not been identified. Base qualities are not at hand, and no much larger clone is one base apart.

Receptor libraries were prepared by the immunoSEQ multiplex PCR assay. On the study's bioinformatics: A statistical classification framework was built to diagnose cytomegalovirus status from the catalog of TCR beta chain sequences. TCRdb re-hosts the immuneACCESS table, in-frame sequences only. Its copies lack some clones; in the studies checked, an unresolved V gene accounts for under half of them, and the cause for the rest is not known. Clonal size and the V and J genes are those of that table, whereas D and trimming came from the DNA. The sample records roughly 310,000 clones, roughly 87% of which are singletons. Together, the top ten hold approximately 0.96% of the sample. The donors belonged to the validation cohort of approximately 130 subjects, which was separate from the approximately 660-subject first cohort.

The receptor comes from a man aged 25 to 40 in good health and CMV-seronegative. Sequenced material: PBMCs. Recombination connected TRBV2 to TRBJ2-1, with TRBD1 identical over 10 junction bases. For the CDR3, the sequence is CASRSDRGQGNEQFF. The nucleotides read TGTGCCAGCAGATCCGACAGGGGGCAAGGCAATGAGCAGTTCTTC.